These 26 T cell receptor beta chains were all obtained from the same sample, sequenced in a study of shared clonotypes between healthy human individuals. The protocol was immunoSEQ multiplex PCR, while the TCRdb copy is restricted to in-frame clones and leaves out a portion. The top ten hold 0.1% to 0.15% of the sample, which has around 2.3 million clones, 90% to 97% seen once. The sample consisted of naive CD4+ T cells sorted from blood. The subset is: CD45RA+ positively selected. Receptor source: a man aged 18 to 30 in good health.

The chain joins TRBV4-3 to TRBJ2-7; 9 bases align to TRBD1. This CDR3 has 15 amino acids. Germline lookup yields CDR1 LGHNA and CDR2 YSLEER. V was pared by 4 bases and J by 2 bases, with 6 bases of the junction left unmatched. DNA of the CDR3: TGCGCCAGCAGCCCGGACAGGGGTTTCACCTACGAGCAGTACTTC. Residues: CASSPDRGFTYEQYF.

This chain connects TRBV11-2 to TRBJ2-7, with unresolved D. Germline assignment: CDR1 SGHAT and CDR2 FQNNGV. The V gene lost 5 bases and the J gene lost 4 bases, with 18 bases spanning the gap. The CDR3 extends over 15 amino acids. Here the CDR3 reads CASSTDPGPPYEQYF. CDR3 DNA: TGTGCCAGCAGCACAGACCCTGGACCCCCATACGAGCAGTACTTC.

This clone was counted a single time. The J gene is TRBJ2-7, the V gene TRBV28; 12 nucleotides agree with TRBD1. With 3 bases clipped from V and 5 bases from J, the junction kept 5 bases outside the gene matches. This CDR3 is 15 amino acids long. Germline values: CDR1 MDHEN, CDR2 SYDVKM. The CDR3 loop reads CASSFIGTGGNEQYF. DNA for the CDR3: TGTGCCAGCAGTTTTATTGGGACAGGGGGCAACGAGCAGTACTTC.

This chain joins TRBV2 and TRBJ1-4, with D unclear. The CDR3 has 11 residues. CDR1 and CDR2 (germline): SNHLY, FYNNEI. V was shortened by 6 bases and J by 11 bases, with 10 bases between the two germline ends. CDR3: CASSPRGKLFF. For the CDR3, the DNA is TGTGCCAGCAGCCCAAGAGGGAAACTGTTTTTT.

The CDR3: CASSLPSGQGGGYTF. CDR3 bases: TGCGCCAGCAGCTTGCCTTCGGGACAGGGAGGAGGCTACACCTTC. The chain recombines TRBV5-1 with TRBJ1-2; 9 bases agree with TRBD1. CDR1 SGHRS and CDR2 YFSETQ come from the germline V gene. The CDR3 runs 15 residues. V shed 1 base, J shed 8 bases, and the junction held 9 bases outside the gene matches.

The V call is TRBV29-1, the J call TRBJ2-3, with 9 bases identical to TRBD2. Trimming cost V 4 bases and J 0 bases; bases outside gene matches: 5. CDR1 is SQVTM and CDR2 is ANQGSEA in the germline V gene. The CDR3 runs to 15 residues. In DNA form, the CDR3 reads TGCAGCGTTGTCCCCGCGGGGGGGAGCACAGATACGCAGTATTTT. Encoded protein: CSVVPAGGSTDTQYF.

The genes are TRBV18 and TRBJ1-4; D is perhaps TRBD1 (5 bases). Looked up from germline, CDR1 is KGHSH and CDR2 is LQKENI. V was shortened by 2 bases and J by 0 bases, with 10 bases between the two germline ends. The CDR3 runs 16 residues. The DNA of the CDR3 is TGTGCCAGCTCACCAACGTTACAGGCAACTAATGAAAAACTGTTTTTT. This translates into CASSPTLQATNEKLFF. The whole variable domain, filled in from reference TRBV18 and TRBJ1-4, reads NAGVMQNPRHLVRRRGQEARLRCSPMKGHSHVYWYRQLPEEGLKFMVYLQKENIIDESGMPKERFSAEFPKEGPSILRIQQVVRGDSAAYFCASSPTLQATNEKLFFGSGTQLSVL.

As regards this clone: The sample carries other DNA sequences with the same CDR3. The chain joins TRBV7-9 to TRBJ2-1, with D hard to call. CDR3 length: 11 residues. Trimming took off 2 bases at V and 7 bases at J, with 3 bases between the two ends. Germline loops: CDR1 SEHNR, CDR2 FQNEAQ (reference sequence). The CDR3 coding sequence is TGTGCCAGCAGCTTATTGAATGAGCAGTTCTTC. Protein product: CASSLLNEQFF. Full variable domain (remainder filled in from reference TRBV7-9 and TRBJ2-1): DTGVSQNPRHKITKRGQNVTFRCDPISEHNRLYWYRQTLGQGPEFLTYFQNEAQLEKSRLLSDRFSAERPKGSFSTLEIQRTEQGDSAMYLCASSLLNEQFFGPGTRLTVL.

This clone was seen once. The J gene is TRBJ2-5, the V gene TRBV30, with a possible D match to TRBD1 (5 bases). Per germline, CDR1 GTSNPN and CDR2 SVGIG (reference sequence). The length of the CDR3 is 12 residues. The V end lost 4 bases, the J end lost 5 bases, and 11 bases lay between the germline ends. CDR3 DNA sequence: TGTGCCTGGACCAGGGCCCCGGAGACCCAGTACTTC. As protein: CAWTRAPETQYF. The full variable domain, rest sourced from reference TRBV30 and TRBJ2-5, is SQTIHQWPATLVQPVGSPLSLECTVEGTSNPNLYWYRQAAGRGLQLLFYSVGIGQISSEVPQNLSASRPQDRQFILSSKKLLLSDSGFYLCAWTRAPETQYFGPGTRLLVL.

The chain links TRBV27 to TRBJ2-7, with D perhaps matching TRBD1 or TRBD2 (5 bases each). The CDR3 is made up of 14 amino acids. Looked up from germline, CDR1 is MNHEY and CDR2 is SMNVEV (reference sequence). The V gene lost 5 bases and the J gene lost 3 bases, with 14 bases spanning the gap. The CDR3 coding sequence is TGTGCCAGCAGTATCCCGGGACGACACTACGAGCAGTACTTC. It is translated as CASSIPGRHYEQYF.

The gene calls are TRBV27 and TRBJ1-1; D call uncertain. The germline gives CDR1 MNHEY, CDR2 SMNVEV (reference sequence). CDR3 length: 14 residues. V was clipped by 9 bases and J by 4 bases, with 18 bases between them. The CDR3: CASSRRQLGTEAFF. The CDR3 DNA reads as TGTGCCAGTTCGCGCAGGCAGTTAGGCACTGAAGCTTTCTTT.

The rearrangement links TRBV4-3 to TRBJ1-2, with D perhaps matching TRBD1 (5 bases). Trimming shortened V by 0 bases and J by 8 bases, and 13 bases separated the two germline ends. The length of the CDR3 is 14 residues. Germline V lookup: CDR1 LGHNA, CDR2 YSLEER. CDR3: CASSQEVTGQGYTF. DNA for the CDR3: TGCGCCAGCAGCCAAGAAGTAACAGGCCAAGGCTACACCTTC.

This sequence joins TRBV23-1 and TRBJ2-4, with D uncertain. TRBV23-1 is an ORF for which the function is uncertain. The CDR3 sequence is 13 residues long. V was trimmed by 0 bases and J by 0 bases, leaving 0 bases between them. The CDR3 is CASSQSAKNIQYF. Written as DNA, the CDR3 is TGCGCCAGCAGTCAATCAGCCAAAAACATTCAGTACTTC.

To note about this clone: In the same sample, other DNA sequences code for this CDR3. The chain employs TRBV5-4 and TRBJ2-5; D gene uncertain. Deletions cut 0 bases from V and 2 bases from J, with 8 bases between. The CDR3 totals 14 residues. Germline V gene lookup returns CDR1 SGHNT and CDR2 YYREEE (reference sequence). Written as DNA, the CDR3 is TGTGCCAGCAGCTTGGAGGGCAGACAAGAGACCCAGTACTTC. Translating gives CASSLEGRQETQYF.

This chain connects TRBV6-6 to TRBJ1-5; 8 bases are shared with TRBD1. Trimming at V came to 6 bases and at J to 4 bases, leaving 8 bases not matched to a gene. Germline V gives CDR1 MNHNY, CDR2 SVGAGI (reference sequence). The CDR3 runs to 15 residues. This CDR3 is CASSRGTGPNQPQHF. Here the CDR3 DNA reads TGTGCCAGCAGCCGCGGGACAGGCCCTAATCAGCCCCAGCATTTT.

Points on this clone: This specimen includes other DNA sequences encoding the same CDR3. The rearrangement links TRBV6-5 to TRBJ1-3, with TRBD1 as a possible D gene (5 bases). CDR1 MNHEY and CDR2 SVGAGI come from the germline V gene. Deletions cut 2 bases from V and 2 bases from J, with 7 bases between. The CDR3 contains 14 residues. CDR3 nucleotide sequence: TGTGCCAGCAGTTACAGGGGACCTGGAAACACCATATATTTT. The encoded protein is CASSYRGPGNTIYF.

This chain uses TRBV6-5 with TRBJ2-5; D remains unclear. Germline V CDR1 and CDR2: MNHEY, SVGAGI. The CDR3 is 12 amino acids. Trimming removed 6 bases at V and 5 bases at J, with 10 bases between. The CDR3, as DNA: TGTGCCAGCAGCCGCATCGGGGAGACCCAGTACTTC. Residues: CASSRIGETQYF.

The rearrangement joins TRBV21-1 to TRBJ1-6; the DNA was not compared with TRBD1, the D call given in the table. TRBV21-1 is shown as a pseudogene. The CDR3 extends over 17 amino acids. DNA of the CDR3: TGTGCCAGCAGCAAAGCAGGGCAGGGGCCGGGTAATTCACCCCTCCACTTT. It codes for CASSKAGQGPGNSPLHF.

The rearrangement uses TRBV10-3 and TRBJ2-3, with 13 bases that match TRBD2. V gave up 4 bases and J gave up 2 bases; unmatched junction bases: 3. Germline V CDR1 and CDR2: ENHRY, SYGVKD. The CDR3 is 16 residues long. DNA of the CDR3: TGTGCCATCAGTGGGACTAGCGGGAGTGCCACAGATACGCAGTATTTT. This encodes CAISGTSGSATDTQYF.

A remark on this clone: This specimen includes other DNA sequences encoding the same CDR3. The chain couples TRBV10-3 to TRBJ2-1; 7 nucleotides align to TRBD2. Germline CDR1 and CDR2: ENHRY and SYGVKD. The CDR3 has 15 amino acids. Trimming took 0 bases from V and 4 from J; bases not matched to a gene: 3. In DNA form, the CDR3 reads TGTGCCATCAGTGAGTCGGGAGGGAGTTACAATGAGCAGTTCTTC. This gives the protein CAISESGGSYNEQFF.

The V call is TRBV11-2, the J call TRBJ2-7; no clear D. Looked up from germline, CDR1 is SGHAT and CDR2 is FQNNGV. V lost 1 base and J lost 3, with 10 bases in between. CDR3 length equals 14 residues. CDR3: CASSLVLPNYEQYF. The CDR3 DNA follows: TGTGCCAGCAGCTTAGTACTACCAAACTACGAGCAGTACTTC.

The CDR3 nucleotides read TGTGCCAGCACCCAAGGGGGGCCTAGAGCAACTAATGAAAAACTGTTTTTT. Translated, it gives CASTQGGPRATNEKLFF. V usage is TRBV5-4 and J usage is TRBJ1-4; possibly TRBD1 for D (6 bases). The germline V gene encodes CDR1 SGHNT and CDR2 YYREEE (reference sequence). The V end was cut by 6 bases, the J end by 0 bases, with 18 bases between. The CDR3 loop spans 17 amino acids.

V usage is TRBV6-6 and J usage is TRBJ2-7; D might be TRBD1 or TRBD2, each matching 6 bases. The CDR3 loop spans 15 amino acids. V was shortened by 6 bases and J by 3 bases, with 18 bases between the two germline ends. Germline V gives CDR1 MNHNY, CDR2 SVGAGI (reference sequence). The CDR3 nucleotides read TGTGCCAGCAGCATACAGGGACTCGGGGACTACGAGCAGTACTTC. Translated, it gives CASSIQGLGDYEQYF.

The V gene is TRBV6-1, the J gene TRBJ2-2; TRBD1 aligns across 8 bases. This CDR3 comprises 15 residues. The germline CDR1 and CDR2 sequences are MNHNS and SASEGT. V was clipped by 6 bases and J by 1 base; unmatched bases: 4. The CDR3 spells CASRTGTGNTGELFF. Here the CDR3 DNA reads TGTGCCAGCAGAACCGGGACAGGGAACACCGGGGAGCTGTTTTTT.

As to this clone: This specimen includes other DNA sequences encoding the same CDR3. The genes are TRBV6-6 and TRBJ2-5; unclear D gene. The CDR3 runs 11 residues. V was shortened by 4 bases and J by 2 bases, with 2 bases between the two germline ends. Germline loops: CDR1 MNHNY, CDR2 SVGAGI (reference sequence). Here the CDR3 reads CASSSQETQYF. The CDR3 DNA is TGTGCCAGCAGTTCACAAGAGACCCAGTACTTC.

The gene calls are TRBV4-3 and TRBJ1-4; no reliable D call. The CDR3 is made up of 15 amino acids. The germline V and J ends were trimmed by 0 bases and 3 bases, with 8 bases remaining between them. Germline V CDR1 and CDR2: LGHNA, YSLEER. CDR3 bases: TGCGCCAGCAGCCAAGAAGGACGGTCTAATGAAAAACTGTTTTTT. It specifies CASSQEGRSNEKLFF.